This TCR beta chain was identified during a study of blood T cells in healthy people across ages. Alongside a J-beta primer mix, a sample-barcoded 5' primer served in a second PCR lasting about 7 to 11 cycles. One entry per CDR3 protein results from TCRdb running MiXCR on the 5' RACE reads. The sample records around 750,000 distinct CDR3 sequences, less than 70% being singletons. V shed 7 bases and J 4 bases; nucleotides not matched to a gene: 3. CDR3 length: 12 amino acids. Per germline, CDR1 SQVTM and CDR2 ANQGSEA. This clonotype was picked up a small number of times. This chain joins TRBV29-1 and TRBJ2-3; 9 bases are shared with TRBD1. The sequence derives from an elderly man in good health. The sample was blood. The CDR3 loop reads CSGDRGADTQYF. The CDR3 DNA sequence: TGCAGCGGCGACAGGGGGGCAGATACGCAGTATTTT.